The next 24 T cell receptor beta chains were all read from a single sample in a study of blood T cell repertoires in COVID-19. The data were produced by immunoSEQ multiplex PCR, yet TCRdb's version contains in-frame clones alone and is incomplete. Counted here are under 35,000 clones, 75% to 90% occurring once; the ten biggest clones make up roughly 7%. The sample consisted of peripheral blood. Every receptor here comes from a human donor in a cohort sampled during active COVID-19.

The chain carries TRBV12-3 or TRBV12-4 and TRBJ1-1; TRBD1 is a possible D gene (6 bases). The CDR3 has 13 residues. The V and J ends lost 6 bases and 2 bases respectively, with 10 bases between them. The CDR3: CASSGQINTEAFF. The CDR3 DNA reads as TGTGCCAGCAGCGGACAGATTAACACTGAAGCTTTCTTT.

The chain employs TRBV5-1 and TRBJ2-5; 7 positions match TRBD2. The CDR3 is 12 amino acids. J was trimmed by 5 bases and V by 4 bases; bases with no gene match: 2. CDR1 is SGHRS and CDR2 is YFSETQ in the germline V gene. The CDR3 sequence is CASSPGGETQYF. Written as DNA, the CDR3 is TGCGCCAGCAGCCCCGGGGGGGAGACCCAGTACTTC.

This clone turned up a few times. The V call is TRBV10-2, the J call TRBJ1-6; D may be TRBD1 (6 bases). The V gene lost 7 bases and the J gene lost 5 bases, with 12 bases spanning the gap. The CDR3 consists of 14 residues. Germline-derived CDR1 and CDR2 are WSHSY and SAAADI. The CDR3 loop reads CASKKAGDNSPLHF. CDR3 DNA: TGCGCCAGCAAAAAGGCAGGGGATAATTCACCCCTCCACTTT.

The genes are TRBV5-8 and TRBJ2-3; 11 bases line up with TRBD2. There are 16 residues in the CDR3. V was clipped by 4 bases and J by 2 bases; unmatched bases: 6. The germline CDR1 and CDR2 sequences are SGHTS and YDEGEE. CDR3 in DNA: TGTGCCAGCAGCCCGGGGACTAGCGGTTACACAGATACGCAGTATTTT. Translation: CASSPGTSGYTDTQYF.

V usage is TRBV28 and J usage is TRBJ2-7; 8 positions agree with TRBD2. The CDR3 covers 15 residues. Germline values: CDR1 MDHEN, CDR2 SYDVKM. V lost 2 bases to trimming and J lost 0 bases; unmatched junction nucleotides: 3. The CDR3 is CASSLAGGPSYEQYF. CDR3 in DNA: TGTGCCAGCAGTTTAGCGGGAGGACCCTCCTACGAGCAGTACTTC.

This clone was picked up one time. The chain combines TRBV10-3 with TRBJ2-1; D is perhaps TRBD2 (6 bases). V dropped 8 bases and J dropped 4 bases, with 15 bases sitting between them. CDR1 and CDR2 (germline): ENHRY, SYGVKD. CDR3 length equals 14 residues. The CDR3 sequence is CAIGGAGIYNEQFF. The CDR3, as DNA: TGTGCCATCGGCGGAGCGGGCATATACAATGAGCAGTTCTTC.

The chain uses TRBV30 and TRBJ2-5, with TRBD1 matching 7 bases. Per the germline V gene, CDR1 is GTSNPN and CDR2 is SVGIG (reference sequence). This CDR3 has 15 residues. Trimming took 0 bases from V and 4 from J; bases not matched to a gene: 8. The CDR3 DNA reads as TGTGCCTGGAGTGTGGACAGGTCGCGCGGAGAGACCCAGTACTTC. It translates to CAWSVDRSRGETQYF.

The CDR3 region is CASSQDKWTDYNEQFF. CDR3 coding DNA: TGCGCCAGCAGCCAAGATAAGTGGACAGACTACAATGAGCAGTTCTTC. The gene calls are TRBV4-1 and TRBJ2-1, with a weak D call TRBD1 (6 bases). Germline CDR1 is MGHRA and CDR2 is YSYEKL. Trimming pared 0 bases from V and 3 bases from J, leaving 12 bases between. The CDR3 length is 16 residues.

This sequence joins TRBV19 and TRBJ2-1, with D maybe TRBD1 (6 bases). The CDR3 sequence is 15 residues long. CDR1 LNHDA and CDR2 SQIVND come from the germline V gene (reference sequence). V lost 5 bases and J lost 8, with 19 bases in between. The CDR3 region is CASSQGTPLWDEQFF. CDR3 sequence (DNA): TGTGCCAGTAGTCAGGGGACACCCCTATGGGATGAGCAGTTCTTC.

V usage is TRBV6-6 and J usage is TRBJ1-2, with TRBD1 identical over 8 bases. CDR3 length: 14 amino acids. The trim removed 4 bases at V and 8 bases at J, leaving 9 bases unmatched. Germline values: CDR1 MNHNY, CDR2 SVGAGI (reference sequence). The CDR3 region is CASSSSTGGIGYTF. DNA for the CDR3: TGTGCCAGCAGTTCCTCCACAGGGGGGATCGGCTACACCTTC.

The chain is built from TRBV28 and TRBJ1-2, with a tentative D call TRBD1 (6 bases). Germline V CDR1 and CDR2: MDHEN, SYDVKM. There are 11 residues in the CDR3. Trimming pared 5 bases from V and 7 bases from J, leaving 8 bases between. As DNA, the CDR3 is TGTGCCAGCAGTCAGGGGATTGGCTACACCTTC. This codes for CASSQGIGYTF.

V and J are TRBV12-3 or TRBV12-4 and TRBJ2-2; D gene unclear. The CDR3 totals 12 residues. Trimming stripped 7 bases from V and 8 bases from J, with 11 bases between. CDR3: CASITTVGELFF. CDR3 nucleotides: TGTGCCAGCATCACCACAGTAGGGGAGCTGTTTTTT.

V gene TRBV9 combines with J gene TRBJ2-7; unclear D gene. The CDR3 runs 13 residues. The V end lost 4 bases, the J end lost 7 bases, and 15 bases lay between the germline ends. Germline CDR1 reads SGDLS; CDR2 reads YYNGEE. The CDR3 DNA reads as TGTGCCAGCAGCCGAGGATCGAGTGGAGAGCAGTACTTC. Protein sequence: CASSRGSSGEQYF.

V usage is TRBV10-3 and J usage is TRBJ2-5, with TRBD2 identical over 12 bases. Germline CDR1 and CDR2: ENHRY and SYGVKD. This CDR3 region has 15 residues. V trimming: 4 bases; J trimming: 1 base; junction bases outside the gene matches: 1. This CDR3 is CAISVLAGGQETQYF. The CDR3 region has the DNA TGTGCCATCAGTGTACTAGCGGGGGGCCAAGAGACCCAGTACTTC.

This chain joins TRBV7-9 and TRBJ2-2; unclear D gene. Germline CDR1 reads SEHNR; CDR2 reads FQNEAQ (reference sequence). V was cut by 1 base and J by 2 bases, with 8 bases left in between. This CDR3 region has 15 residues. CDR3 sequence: CASSLGAPNTGELFF. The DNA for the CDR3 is TGTGCCAGCAGCTTAGGGGCACCTAACACCGGGGAGCTGTTTTTT.

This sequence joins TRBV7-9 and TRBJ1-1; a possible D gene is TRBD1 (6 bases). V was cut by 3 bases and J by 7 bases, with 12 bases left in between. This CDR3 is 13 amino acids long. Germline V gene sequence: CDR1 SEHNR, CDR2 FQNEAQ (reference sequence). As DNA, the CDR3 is TGTGCCAGCAGCTTGTCAGGGGCTGGTGAAGCTTTCTTT. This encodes CASSLSGAGEAFF.

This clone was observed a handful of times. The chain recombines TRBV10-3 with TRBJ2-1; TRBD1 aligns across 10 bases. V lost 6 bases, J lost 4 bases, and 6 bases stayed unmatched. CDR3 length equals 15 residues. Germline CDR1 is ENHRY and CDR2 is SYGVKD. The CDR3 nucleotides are TGTGCCATCAGGACCGACAGGGGGCGGTACAATGAGCAGTTCTTC. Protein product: CAIRTDRGRYNEQFF.

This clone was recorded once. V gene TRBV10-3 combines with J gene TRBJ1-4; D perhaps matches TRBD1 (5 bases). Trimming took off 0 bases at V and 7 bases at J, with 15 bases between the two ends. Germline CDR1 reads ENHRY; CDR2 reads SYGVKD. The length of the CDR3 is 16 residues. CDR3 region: CAISESRTQGGEKLFF. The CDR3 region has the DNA TGTGCCATCAGTGAGTCTCGCACGCAGGGTGGTGAAAAACTGTTTTTT.

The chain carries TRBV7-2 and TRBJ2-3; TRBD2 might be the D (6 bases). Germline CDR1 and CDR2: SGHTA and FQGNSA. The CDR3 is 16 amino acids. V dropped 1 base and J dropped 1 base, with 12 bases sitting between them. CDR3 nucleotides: TGTGCCAGCAGCTTAGGTGAGCGGGTTGGCACAGATACGCAGTATTTT. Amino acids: CASSLGERVGTDTQYF.

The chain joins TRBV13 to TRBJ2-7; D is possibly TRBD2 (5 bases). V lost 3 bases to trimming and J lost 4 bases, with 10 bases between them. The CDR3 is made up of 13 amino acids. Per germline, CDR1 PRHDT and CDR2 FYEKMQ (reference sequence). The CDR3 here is CASSFGSQYEQYF. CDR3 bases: TGTGCCAGCAGCTTTGGGAGCCAATACGAGCAGTACTTC.

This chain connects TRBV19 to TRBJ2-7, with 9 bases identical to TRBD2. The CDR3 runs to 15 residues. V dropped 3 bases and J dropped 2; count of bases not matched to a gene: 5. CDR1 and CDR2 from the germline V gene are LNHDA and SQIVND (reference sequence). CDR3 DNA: TGTGCCAGTAGTATCCGGCGGGGGGGCGCCTACGAGCAGTACTTC. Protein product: CASSIRRGGAYEQYF. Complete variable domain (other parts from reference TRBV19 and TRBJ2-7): DGGITQSPKYLFRKEGQNVTLSCEQNLNHDAMYWYRQDPGQGLRLIYYSQIVNDFQKGDIAEGYSVSREKKESFPLTVTSAQKNPTAFYLCASSIRRGGAYEQYFGPGTRLTVT.

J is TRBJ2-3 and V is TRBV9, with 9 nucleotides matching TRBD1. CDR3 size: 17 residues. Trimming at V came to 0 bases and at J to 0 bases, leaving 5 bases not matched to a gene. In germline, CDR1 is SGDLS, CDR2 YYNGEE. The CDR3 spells CASSVEGTGLSTDTQYF. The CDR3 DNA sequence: TGTGCCAGCAGCGTAGAGGGGACAGGGCTAAGCACAGATACGCAGTATTTT.

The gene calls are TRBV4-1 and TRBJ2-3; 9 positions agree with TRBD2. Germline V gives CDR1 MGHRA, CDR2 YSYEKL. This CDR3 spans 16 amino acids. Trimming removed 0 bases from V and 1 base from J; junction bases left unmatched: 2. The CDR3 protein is CASSQEPSGGTDTQYF. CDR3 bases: TGCGCCAGCAGCCAAGAACCTAGCGGGGGCACAGATACGCAGTATTTT.

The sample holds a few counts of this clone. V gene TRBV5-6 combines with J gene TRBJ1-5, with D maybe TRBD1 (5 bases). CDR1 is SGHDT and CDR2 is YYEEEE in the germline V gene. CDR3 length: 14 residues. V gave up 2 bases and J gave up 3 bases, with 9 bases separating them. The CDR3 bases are TGTGCCAGCAGCTTCCAGGGAAACAATCAGCCCCAGCATTTT. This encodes CASSFQGNNQPQHF.